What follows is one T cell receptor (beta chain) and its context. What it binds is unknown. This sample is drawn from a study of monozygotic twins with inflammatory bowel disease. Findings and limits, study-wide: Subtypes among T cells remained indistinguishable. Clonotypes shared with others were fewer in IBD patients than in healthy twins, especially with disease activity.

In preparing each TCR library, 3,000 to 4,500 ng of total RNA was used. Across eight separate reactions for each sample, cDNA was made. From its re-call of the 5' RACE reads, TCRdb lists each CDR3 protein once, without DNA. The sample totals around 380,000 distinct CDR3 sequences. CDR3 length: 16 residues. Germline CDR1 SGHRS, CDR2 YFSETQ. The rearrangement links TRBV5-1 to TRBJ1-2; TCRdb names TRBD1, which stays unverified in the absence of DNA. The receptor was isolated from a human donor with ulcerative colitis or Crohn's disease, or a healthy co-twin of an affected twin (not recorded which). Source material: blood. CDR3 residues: CASTPWGTGGPYGYTF.